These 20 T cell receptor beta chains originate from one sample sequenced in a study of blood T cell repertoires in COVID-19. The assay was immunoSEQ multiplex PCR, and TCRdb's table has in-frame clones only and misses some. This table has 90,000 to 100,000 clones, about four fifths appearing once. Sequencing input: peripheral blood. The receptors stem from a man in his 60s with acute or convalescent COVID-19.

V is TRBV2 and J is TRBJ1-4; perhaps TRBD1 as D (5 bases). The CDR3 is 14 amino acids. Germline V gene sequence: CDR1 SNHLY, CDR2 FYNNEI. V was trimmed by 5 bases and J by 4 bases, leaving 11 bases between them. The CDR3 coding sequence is TGTGCCAGCAGTCCAGGGTTCGGTAATGAAAAACTGTTTTTT. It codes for CASSPGFGNEKLFF.

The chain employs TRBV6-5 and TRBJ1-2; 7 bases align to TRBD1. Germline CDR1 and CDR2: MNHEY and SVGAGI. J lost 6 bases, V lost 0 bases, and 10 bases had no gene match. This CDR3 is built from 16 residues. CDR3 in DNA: TGTGCCAGCAGTTACTCGGTCAGGTCGGACAGGAATGGCTACACCTTC. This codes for CASSYSVRSDRNGYTF.

CDR3 in amino acids: CASSSVLRLAGNYEQYF. CDR3 DNA: TGTGCCAGCAGCTCCGTACTCCGACTAGCGGGGAACTACGAGCAGTACTTC. The V call is TRBV11-2, the J call TRBJ2-7; 11 bases match TRBD2. Germline lookup yields CDR1 SGHAT and CDR2 FQNNGV. V dropped 4 bases and J dropped 3; count of bases not matched to a gene: 11. The CDR3 is made up of 17 amino acids.

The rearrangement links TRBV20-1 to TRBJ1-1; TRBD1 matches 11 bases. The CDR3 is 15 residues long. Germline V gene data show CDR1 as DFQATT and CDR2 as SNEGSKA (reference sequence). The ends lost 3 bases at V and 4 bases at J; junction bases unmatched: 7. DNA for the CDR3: TGCAGTGCTAGTATGGACAGGGGGCCGGGCACTGAAGCTTTCTTT. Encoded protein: CSASMDRGPGTEAFF.

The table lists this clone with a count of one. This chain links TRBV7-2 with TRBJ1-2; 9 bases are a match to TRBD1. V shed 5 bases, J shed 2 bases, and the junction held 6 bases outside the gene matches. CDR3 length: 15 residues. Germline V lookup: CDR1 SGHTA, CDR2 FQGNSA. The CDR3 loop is CASSPAGTGNYGYTF. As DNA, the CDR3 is TGTGCCAGCAGCCCCGCCGGGACAGGGAACTATGGCTACACCTTC. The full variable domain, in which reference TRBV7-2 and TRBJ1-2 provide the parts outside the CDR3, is GAGVSQSPSNKVTEKGKDVELRCDPISGHTALYWYRQSLGQGLEFLIYFQGNSAPDKSGLPSDRFSAERTGGSVSTLTIQRTQQEDSAVYLCASSPAGTGNYGYTFGSGTRLTVV.

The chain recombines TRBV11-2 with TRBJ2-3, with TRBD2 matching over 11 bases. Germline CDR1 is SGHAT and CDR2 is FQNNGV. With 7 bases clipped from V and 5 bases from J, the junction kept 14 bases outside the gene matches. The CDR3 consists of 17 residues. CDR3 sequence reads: CASTAGTSGRVVDTQYF. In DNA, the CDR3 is TGTGCCAGCACCGCCGGGACTAGCGGTCGAGTTGTAGATACGCAGTATTTT.

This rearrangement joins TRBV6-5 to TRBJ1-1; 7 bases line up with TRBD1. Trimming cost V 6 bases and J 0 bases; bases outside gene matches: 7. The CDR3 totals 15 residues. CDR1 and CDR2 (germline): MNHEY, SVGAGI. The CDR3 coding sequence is TGTGCCAGCAGGACAACGACAGGGTTGAACACTGAAGCTTTCTTT. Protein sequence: CASRTTTGLNTEAFF.

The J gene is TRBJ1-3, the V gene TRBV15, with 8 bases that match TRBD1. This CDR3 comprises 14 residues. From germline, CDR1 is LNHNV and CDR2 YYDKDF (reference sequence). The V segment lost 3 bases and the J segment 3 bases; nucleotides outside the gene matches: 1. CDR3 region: CATSRGTGGNTIYF. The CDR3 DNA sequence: TGTGCCACCAGCAGGGGGACAGGTGGAAACACCATATATTTT.

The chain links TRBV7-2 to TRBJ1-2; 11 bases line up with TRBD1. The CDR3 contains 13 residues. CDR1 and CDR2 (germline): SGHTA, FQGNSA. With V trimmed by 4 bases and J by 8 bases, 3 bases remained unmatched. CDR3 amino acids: CASSSGTGGGYTF. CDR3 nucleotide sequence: TGTGCCAGCAGCTCCGGGACAGGGGGAGGCTACACCTTC.

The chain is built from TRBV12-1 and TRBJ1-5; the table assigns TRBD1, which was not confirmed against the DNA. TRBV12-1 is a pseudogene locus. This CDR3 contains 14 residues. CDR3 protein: CASNSQGLNQPQHF. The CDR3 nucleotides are TGTGCCAGCAACAGTCAGGGGTTAAATCAGCCCCAGCATTTT.

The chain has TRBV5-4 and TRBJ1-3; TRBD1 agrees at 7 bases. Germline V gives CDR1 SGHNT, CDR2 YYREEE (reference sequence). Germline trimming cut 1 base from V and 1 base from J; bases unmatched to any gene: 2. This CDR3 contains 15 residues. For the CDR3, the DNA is TGTGCCAGCAGCTTGACGACAGGGTCTGGAAACACCATATATTTT. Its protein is CASSLTTGSGNTIYF.

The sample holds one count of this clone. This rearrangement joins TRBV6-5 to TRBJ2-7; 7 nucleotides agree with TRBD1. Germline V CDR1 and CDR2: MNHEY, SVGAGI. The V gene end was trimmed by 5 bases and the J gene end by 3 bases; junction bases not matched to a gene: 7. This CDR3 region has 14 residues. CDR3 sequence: CASSQTGIDYEQYF. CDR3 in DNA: TGTGCCAGCAGTCAGACAGGGATCGACTACGAGCAGTACTTC.

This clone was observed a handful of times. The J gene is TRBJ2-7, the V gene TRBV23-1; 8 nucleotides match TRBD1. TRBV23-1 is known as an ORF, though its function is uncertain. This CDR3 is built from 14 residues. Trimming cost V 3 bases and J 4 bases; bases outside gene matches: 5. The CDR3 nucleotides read TGCGCCAGCAGTCACCGGACAGGGATGTACGAGCAGTACTTC. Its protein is CASSHRTGMYEQYF.

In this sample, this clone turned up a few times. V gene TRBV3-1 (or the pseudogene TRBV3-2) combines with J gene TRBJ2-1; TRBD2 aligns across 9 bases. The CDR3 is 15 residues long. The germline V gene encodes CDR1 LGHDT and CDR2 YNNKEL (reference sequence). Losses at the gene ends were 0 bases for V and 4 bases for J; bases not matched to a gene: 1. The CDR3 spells CASSQESGGYNEQFF. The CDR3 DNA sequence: TGTGCCAGCAGCCAAGAAAGCGGGGGGTACAATGAGCAGTTCTTC.

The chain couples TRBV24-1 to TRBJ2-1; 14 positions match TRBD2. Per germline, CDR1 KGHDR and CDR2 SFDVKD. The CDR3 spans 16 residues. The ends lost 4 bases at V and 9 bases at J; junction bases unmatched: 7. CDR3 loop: CATSDLGLAGVGEQFF. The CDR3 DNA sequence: TGTGCCACCAGTGACCTGGGACTAGCGGGGGTTGGTGAGCAGTTCTTC.

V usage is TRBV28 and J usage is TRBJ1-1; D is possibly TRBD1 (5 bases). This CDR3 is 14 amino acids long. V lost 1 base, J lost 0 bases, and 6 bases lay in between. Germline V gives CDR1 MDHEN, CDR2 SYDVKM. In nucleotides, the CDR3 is TGTGCCAGCAGTTTATCAGGGTTGAACACTGAAGCTTTCTTT. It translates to CASSLSGLNTEAFF.

The CDR3 DNA is TGTGCCAGCAGGGGGACAGGGGTCTTGAATGAAAAACTGTTTTTT. Amino acids: CASRGTGVLNEKLFF. V usage is TRBV6-5 and J usage is TRBJ1-4; 10 bases agree with TRBD1. The CDR3 spans 15 residues. The J segment lost 5 bases and the V segment lost 6 bases, leaving 6 bases of the junction unmatched. Germline CDR1 and CDR2: MNHEY and SVGAGI.

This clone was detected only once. Written as DNA, the CDR3 is TGTGCCAGCAGCTTAGGTAGCGGGGGCCACAATGAGCAGTTCTTC. It yields the protein CASSLGSGGHNEQFF. The chain carries TRBV7-9 and TRBJ2-1, with TRBD2 matching over 9 bases. Germline V gene data show CDR1 as SEHNR and CDR2 as FQNEAQ (reference sequence). The CDR3 consists of 15 residues. V shed 1 base, J shed 5 bases, and the junction held 3 bases outside the gene matches.

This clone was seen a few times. The CDR3 DNA follows: TGTGCCAGCAGTTCCGGACAGGGGGAAAAGATCCCGCATTTT. It encodes CASSSGQGEKIPHF. V usage is TRBV6-2 or TRBV6-3 and J usage is TRBJ1-5; TRBD1 aligns across 10 bases. V dropped 4 bases and J dropped 15; count of bases not matched to a gene: 12. This CDR3 is 14 amino acids long. Germline V gene data show CDR1 as MNHEY and CDR2 as SVGEGT.

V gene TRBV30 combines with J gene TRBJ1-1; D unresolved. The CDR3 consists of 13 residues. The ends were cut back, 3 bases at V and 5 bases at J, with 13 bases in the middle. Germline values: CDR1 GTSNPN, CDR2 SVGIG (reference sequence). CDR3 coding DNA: TGTGCCTGGAGCCCGGGAGAGGGAACTGAAGCTTTCTTT. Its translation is CAWSPGEGTEAFF.